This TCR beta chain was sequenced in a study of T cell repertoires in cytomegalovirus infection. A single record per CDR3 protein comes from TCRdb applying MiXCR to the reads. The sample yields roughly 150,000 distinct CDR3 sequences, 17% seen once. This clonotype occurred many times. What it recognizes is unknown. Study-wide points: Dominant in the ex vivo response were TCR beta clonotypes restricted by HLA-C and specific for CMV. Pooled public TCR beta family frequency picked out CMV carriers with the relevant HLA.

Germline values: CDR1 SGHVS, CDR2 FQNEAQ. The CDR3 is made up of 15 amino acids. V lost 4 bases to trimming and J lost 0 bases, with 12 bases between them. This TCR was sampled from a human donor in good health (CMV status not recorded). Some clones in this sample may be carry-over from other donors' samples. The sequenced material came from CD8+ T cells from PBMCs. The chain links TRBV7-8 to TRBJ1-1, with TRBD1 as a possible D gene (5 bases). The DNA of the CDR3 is TGTGCCAGCAGCTCGCGGGGACGTCTGAACACTGAAGCTTTCTTT. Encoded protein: CASSSRGRLNTEAFF.